A single sample is the source of the 28 T cell receptor beta chains below, sequenced in a study of blood T cell repertoires in COVID-19. TCRdb's table, derived via immunoSEQ multiplex PCR, lists solely in-frame clones and lacks some. The sample lists 40,000 to 45,000 clones, roughly 92% occurring once. The material sequenced was peripheral blood. Receptor source: a man aged 50-59 years with active COVID-19.

The chain carries TRBV30 and TRBJ2-1; D perhaps matches TRBD1 (6 bases). There are 11 residues in the CDR3. Germline CDR1 and CDR2: GTSNPN and SVGIG (reference sequence). Trimming removed 5 bases from V and 9 bases from J, with 11 bases in between. The CDR3 sequence: CAWAQGGEQFF. In DNA, the CDR3 is TGTGCCTGGGCCCAAGGGGGTGAGCAGTTCTTC.

The chain is built from TRBV3-1 (or the pseudogene TRBV3-2) and TRBJ2-3; D is unclear. V gave up 0 bases and J gave up 0 bases, with 10 bases separating them. The germline CDR1 and CDR2 sequences are LGHDT and YNNKEL (reference sequence). CDR3 length: 16 residues. The CDR3 reads CASSQEAAASTDTQYF. The CDR3 DNA reads as TGTGCCAGCAGCCAAGAGGCGGCCGCTAGCACAGATACGCAGTATTTT.

The J gene is TRBJ2-1, the V gene TRBV30; D call uncertain. V gave up 4 bases and J gave up 4 bases, with 14 bases separating them. The CDR3 loop spans 14 amino acids. Per germline, CDR1 GTSNPN and CDR2 SVGIG (reference sequence). CDR3: CAWMRLSPYNEQFF. The CDR3 DNA follows: TGTGCCTGGATGCGGCTATCCCCGTACAATGAGCAGTTCTTC.

The V and J genes are TRBV19 and TRBJ1-5; tentatively, D is TRBD1 (5 bases). The germline V gene encodes CDR1 LNHDA and CDR2 SQIVND (reference sequence). Trimming cost V 6 bases and J 1 base, with 13 bases left between them. The CDR3 is 15 amino acids. The CDR3 loop reads CASRNSGDSNQPQHF. The CDR3 nucleotides are TGTGCCAGTAGGAATTCGGGGGACAGCAATCAGCCCCAGCATTTT.

J is TRBJ1-3 and V is TRBV5-1; the match to TRBD1 covers 9 bases. The V gene's germline CDR1 is SGHRS and CDR2 YFSETQ. CDR3 size: 15 residues. V lost 4 bases, J lost 3 bases, and 5 bases stayed unmatched. The CDR3 here is CASSPRTGDGNTIYF. The CDR3 region has the DNA TGCGCCAGCAGCCCGCGGACAGGGGATGGAAACACCATATATTTT.

V and J are TRBV5-1 and TRBJ2-5; 7 bases are a match to TRBD2. J lost 4 bases, V lost 0 bases, and 6 bases had no gene match. CDR3 length: 15 residues. Per germline, CDR1 SGHRS and CDR2 YFSETQ. The CDR3 nucleotides are TGCGCCAGCAGCTTGGGCGGGAGCTGGGGAGAGACCCAGTACTTC. Protein: CASSLGGSWGETQYF.

The chain carries TRBV3-1 (or the pseudogene TRBV3-2) and TRBJ1-6, with 8 positions matching TRBD1. Germline V gene sequence: CDR1 LGHDT, CDR2 YNNKEL (reference sequence). The CDR3 runs to 16 residues. V shed 3 bases and J 7 bases; nucleotides not matched to a gene: 8. The CDR3, as DNA: TGTGCCAGCAGCCAGGGGCCAGGGGGCTTCAATTCACCCCTCCACTTT. This sequence encodes CASSQGPGGFNSPLHF.

The gene calls are TRBV18 and TRBJ2-3; 7 nucleotides agree with TRBD2. J was trimmed by 4 bases and V by 5 bases; bases with no gene match: 12. This CDR3 has 16 amino acids. The germline CDR1 and CDR2 sequences are KGHSH and LQKENI. The CDR3 is CASSSSGTSSPDTQYF. The CDR3 DNA is TGTGCCAGCTCATCAAGCGGGACGAGTAGCCCAGATACGCAGTATTTT.

The rearrangement joins TRBV27 to TRBJ2-7; 7 bases are a match to TRBD1. The CDR3 length is 14 residues. Germline assignment: CDR1 MNHEY and CDR2 SMNVEV (reference sequence). Losses at the gene ends were 5 bases for V and 0 bases for J; bases not matched to a gene: 4. The CDR3 DNA reads as TGTGCCAGCAGTACCCGGGACAGCTCCTACGAGCAGTACTTC. Translation: CASSTRDSSYEQYF.

The chain carries TRBV28 and TRBJ2-3; 9 nucleotides agree with TRBD1. V dropped 4 bases and J dropped 5; count of bases not matched to a gene: 10. The CDR3 extends over 16 amino acids. The germline V gene encodes CDR1 MDHEN and CDR2 SYDVKM. The CDR3, as DNA: TGTGCCAGCAGTTCCCATACAGGGGGCACTCAAGATACGCAGTATTTT. As protein: CASSSHTGGTQDTQYF.

V is TRBV5-1 and J is TRBJ2-2; 8 bases are shared with TRBD2. Germline CDR1 is SGHRS and CDR2 is YFSETQ. V trimming: 3 bases; J trimming: 7 bases; junction bases outside the gene matches: 5. CDR3 size: 14 residues. The chain's CDR3 is CASSSGTSGGELFF. CDR3 nucleotide sequence: TGCGCCAGCAGCTCCGGGACTAGTGGCGGGGAGCTGTTTTTT.

This CDR3 is CASSSPSGINIQYF. CDR3 nucleotides: TGTGCCAGTAGTAGCCCCAGCGGGATCAACATTCAGTACTTC. The chain recombines TRBV19 with TRBJ2-4, with TRBD2 matching over 7 bases. Germline V gene sequence: CDR1 LNHDA, CDR2 SQIVND (reference sequence). The length of the CDR3 is 14 residues. The V and J ends lost 4 bases and 7 bases, in that order; junction bases with no gene match: 7.

In this sample, this clone turned up once. The chain carries TRBV6-5 and TRBJ2-7, with TRBD1 as a possible D gene (6 bases). The germline gives CDR1 MNHEY, CDR2 SVGAGI. The CDR3 has 15 amino acids. The V and J ends lost 0 bases and 2 bases respectively, with 11 bases between them. This CDR3 is CASSYSYRAAYEQYF. Written as DNA, the CDR3 is TGTGCCAGCAGTTACTCTTACAGGGCGGCCTACGAGCAGTACTTC.

The chain joins TRBV15 to TRBJ2-7; a weak D match, TRBD2 (6 bases). Germline CDR1 reads LNHNV; CDR2 reads YYDKDF (reference sequence). This CDR3 has 18 amino acids. The V end was cut by 1 base, the J end by 0 bases, with 19 bases between. The CDR3 region has the DNA TGTGCCACCAGCAGAGCCGGGTGGGCTAGCGATAGCTCCTACGAGCAGTACTTC. Amino acids: CATSRAGWASDSSYEQYF.

This rearrangement joins TRBV7-3 to TRBJ1-1; D is undetermined. Per germline, CDR1 SGHTA and CDR2 FQGTGA. Trimming removed 5 bases from V and 0 bases from J, with 7 bases in between. The CDR3 is made up of 13 amino acids. The CDR3 loop reads CASSVRVNTEAFF. CDR3 nucleotides: TGTGCCAGCAGCGTCCGAGTGAACACTGAAGCTTTCTTT.

The chain uses TRBV6-1 and TRBJ2-3, with 12 positions matching TRBD2. The CDR3 is 15 residues long. The V gene end was trimmed by 2 bases and the J gene end by 8 bases; junction bases not matched to a gene: 5. Per the germline V gene, CDR1 is MNHNS and CDR2 is SASEGT. CDR3 DNA: TGTGCCAGCAGTGAACTAACTAGCGGGGGGACTACGCAGTATTTT. This gives the protein CASSELTSGGTTQYF.

This rearrangement joins TRBV27 to TRBJ2-7; 9 bases match TRBD1. Trimming took 5 bases from V and 2 from J; bases not matched to a gene: 7. The length of the CDR3 is 15 residues. Germline CDR1 is MNHEY and CDR2 is SMNVEV (reference sequence). CDR3 sequence (DNA): TGTGCCAGCAGTGCCGCCGGGACAGGGACCTACGAGCAGTACTTC. It codes for CASSAAGTGTYEQYF.

This chain links TRBV10-3 with TRBJ2-5; 12 nucleotides match TRBD2. Germline V gene data show CDR1 as ENHRY and CDR2 as SYGVKD. The CDR3 is made up of 17 amino acids. The junction had 9 bases not matched to a gene; V was cut back by 0 bases and J by 7 bases. Here the CDR3 DNA reads TGTGCCATCAGTGAGTCCCTAGCGGGAGGGCCAGGCGGGACCCAGTACTTC. This encodes CAISESLAGGPGGTQYF.

The chain carries TRBV2 and TRBJ2-1, with TRBD2 as a possible D gene (6 bases). CDR3 size: 18 residues. The V end lost 4 bases, the J end lost 0 bases, and 19 bases lay between the germline ends. Germline assignment: CDR1 SNHLY and CDR2 FYNNEI. The chain's CDR3 is CASSGTISTKSSYNEQFF. CDR3 nucleotides: TGTGCCAGCAGTGGGACTATCAGCACCAAGAGCTCCTACAATGAGCAGTTCTTC.

This chain links TRBV2 with TRBJ2-7, with D possibly matching TRBD1 (6 bases). The CDR3 has 13 amino acids. CDR1 SNHLY and CDR2 FYNNEI come from the germline V gene. Trimming left V 6 bases short and J 3 bases short, with 12 bases between. The CDR3 nucleotides read TGTGCCAGCAGGGCAAAGGGGGACTACGAGCAGTACTTC. Its protein product is CASRAKGDYEQYF. Full variable domain (remainder filled in from reference TRBV2 and TRBJ2-7): EPEVTQTPSHQVTQMGQEVILRCVPISNHLYFYWYRQILGQKVEFLVSFYNNEISEKSEIFDDQFSVERPDGSNFTLKIRSTKLEDSAMYFCASRAKGDYEQYFGPGTRLTVT.

V gene TRBV6-4 combines with J gene TRBJ2-1, with TRBD2 matching 9 bases. Trimming removed 6 bases from V and 13 bases from J; junction bases left unmatched: 7. CDR1 is MRHNA, CDR2 SNTAGT, per germline. The CDR3 runs to 12 residues. CDR3 loop: CASSAAGGYQFF. For the CDR3, the DNA is TGTGCCAGCAGCGCCGCGGGGGGGTATCAGTTCTTC.

V is TRBV28 and J is TRBJ1-5; possibly TRBD1 for D (6 bases). CDR3 length: 17 residues. Germline values: CDR1 MDHEN, CDR2 SYDVKM. V was clipped by 4 bases and J by 1 base, with 17 bases between them. The CDR3 DNA follows: TGTGCCAGCAGTTCAGACGTCGGGACAACAAGCAATCAGCCCCAGCATTTT. This gives the protein CASSSDVGTTSNQPQHF.

The chain links TRBV7-3 to TRBJ1-1; D gene unclear. The germline V gene has CDR1 SGHTA and CDR2 FQGTGA. V lost 0 bases to trimming and J lost 5 bases, with 10 bases between them. The CDR3 sequence is 14 residues long. CDR3 region: CASSLTGWETEAFF. The CDR3 DNA is TGTGCCAGCAGCTTAACGGGTTGGGAGACTGAAGCTTTCTTT. The variable domain in full, completed from reference TRBV7-3 and TRBJ1-1, reads GAGVSQTPSNKVTEKGKYVELRCDPISGHTALYWYRQSLGQGPEFLIYFQGTGAADDSGLPNDRFFAVRPEGSVSTLKIQRTERGDSAVYLCASSLTGWETEAFFGQGTRLTVV.

The V gene is TRBV5-6, the J gene TRBJ2-7; D not certain. CDR1 and CDR2 from the germline V gene are SGHDT and YYEEEE. V gave up 0 bases and J gave up 3 bases, with 16 bases separating them. This CDR3 spans 16 amino acids. CDR3 coding DNA: TGTGCCAGCAGCTTGGTGTATGGCGGCAGCATCTACGAGCAGTACTTC. Protein product: CASSLVYGGSIYEQYF.

The rearrangement links TRBV3-1 (or the pseudogene TRBV3-2) to TRBJ1-2, with D perhaps matching TRBD1 (6 bases). Trimming took off 0 bases at V and 5 bases at J, with 13 bases between the two ends. The CDR3 extends over 15 amino acids. CDR1 and CDR2 from the germline V gene are LGHDT and YNNKEL (reference sequence). In nucleotides, the CDR3 is TGTGCCAGCAGCCAAGATTTAAGCCAGGGGTATGGCTACACCTTC. Its protein product is CASSQDLSQGYGYTF.

The J gene is TRBJ1-1, the V gene TRBV5-6; D perhaps matches TRBD1 (5 bases). V was pared by 4 bases and J by 3 bases, with 25 bases between. This CDR3 is built from 18 residues. Looked up from germline, CDR1 is SGHDT and CDR2 is YYEEEE. CDR3 DNA sequence: TGTGCCAGCAGCCTTAGAGACAAGCCGACAGTTTTTTACACTGAAGCTTTCTTT. Its protein product is CASSLRDKPTVFYTEAFF.

The chain couples TRBV7-8 to TRBJ2-2, with TRBD1 identical over 10 bases. The CDR3 sequence is 16 residues long. In germline, CDR1 is SGHVS, CDR2 FQNEAQ. The V gene end was trimmed by 5 bases and the J gene end by 6 bases; junction bases not matched to a gene: 9. The CDR3 bases are TGTGCCAGCAGCCCGGACAGGGGGAAGACTCCCGGGGAGCTGTTTTTT. Translation: CASSPDRGKTPGELFF.

This clone was recorded once. The chain has TRBV6-5 and TRBJ2-1; possible D gene TRBD1, 6 bases. Germline CDR1 and CDR2: MNHEY and SVGAGI. V was pared by 1 base and J by 12 bases, with 22 bases between. The CDR3 is 16 residues long. DNA of the CDR3: TGTGCCAGCAGTTACTTTCCGACAAGGACGGGACACACGCAGTTCTTC. The encoded protein is CASSYFPTRTGHTQFF.